Following are 19 T cell receptor beta chains from one sample sequenced in a study of blood T cell repertoires in COVID-19. The table came from immunoSEQ multiplex PCR; TCRdb's copy has only in-frame clones and leaves some out. The profile shows about 220,000 clones, 80% to 85% of them singletons. Sequences were obtained from peripheral blood. The receptors originated from a human donor in a cohort sampled during active COVID-19.

This clone occurred once. The rearrangement uses TRBV29-1 and TRBJ1-2, with 10 bases that match TRBD1. CDR1 is SQVTM, CDR2 ANQGSEA, per germline. The CDR3 sequence is 16 residues long. With 3 bases clipped from V and 1 base from J, the junction kept 8 bases outside the gene matches. CDR3 in amino acids: CSVDGRGTGDNYGYTF. Written as DNA, the CDR3 is TGCAGCGTTGATGGCAGAGGGACAGGGGATAACTATGGCTACACCTTC. Supplemented by reference TRBV29-1 and TRBJ1-2, the full variable domain reads SAVISQKPSRDICQRGTSLTIQCQVDSQVTMMFWYRQQPGQSLTLIATANQGSEATYESGFVIDKFPISRPNLTFSTLTVSNMSPEDSSIYLCSVDGRGTGDNYGYTFGSGTRLTVV.

The chain employs TRBV6-1 and TRBJ1-6; D ambiguous. CDR1 is MNHNS and CDR2 is SASEGT in the germline V gene. Between the trimmed V and J ends, which lost 2 bases and 9 bases, there was a span of 11 bases. The CDR3 covers 14 residues. The CDR3 nucleotides are TGTGCCAGCAGTGAACGAGCCGAGGCTTCACCCCTCCACTTT. Translation: CASSERAEASPLHF.

V gene TRBV27 combines with J gene TRBJ1-5; 9 bases map to TRBD1. The CDR3 is 13 amino acids. The germline V gene has CDR1 MNHEY and CDR2 SMNVEV (reference sequence). J lost 8 bases, V lost 6 bases, and 5 bases had no gene match. The CDR3 coding sequence is TGTGCCAGCAGACAACAGGGGGCTAAGCCCCAGCATTTT. Protein product: CASRQQGAKPQHF.

In regard to this clone: This sample also contains other DNA sequences that code for the same CDR3. The chain combines TRBV5-1 with TRBJ2-3, with 10 positions matching TRBD2. This CDR3 contains 16 residues. Germline V gene lookup returns CDR1 SGHRS and CDR2 YFSETQ. With 4 bases clipped from V and 0 bases from J, the junction kept 5 bases outside the gene matches. The CDR3 DNA reads TGCGCCAGCAGCCCCGGGACTAGCGAGAGCACAGATACGCAGTATTTT. As protein: CASSPGTSESTDTQYF.

This chain joins TRBV21-1 and TRBJ1-5; the DNA was not compared with TRBD1, the D call given in the table. TRBV21-1 is described as a pseudogene. The CDR3 runs 15 residues. The chain's CDR3 is CASSKDRGGGQPQHF. The CDR3, as DNA: TGTGCCAGCAGCAAAGACAGGGGAGGCGGTCAGCCCCAGCATTTT.

The chain employs TRBV6-5 and TRBJ1-3; possible D gene TRBD1, 6 bases. The CDR3 loop spans 15 amino acids. Per the germline V gene, CDR1 is MNHEY and CDR2 is SVGAGI. V lost 6 bases, J lost 0 bases, and 12 bases lay in between. CDR3 amino acids: CASSRQESSGNTIYF. The DNA for the CDR3 is TGTGCCAGCAGCCGACAGGAGAGCTCTGGAAACACCATATATTTT.

This clone occurred many times. In DNA, the CDR3 is TGTGCCAGCGGTGACAGGGGAGGTAATCAGCCCCAGCATTTT. The encoded protein is CASGDRGGNQPQHF. The rearrangement joins TRBV27 to TRBJ1-5; 8 bases fit TRBD1. With 8 bases clipped from V and 4 bases from J, the junction kept 7 bases outside the gene matches. This CDR3 is 14 amino acids long. CDR1 MNHEY and CDR2 SMNVEV come from the germline V gene (reference sequence).

This clone has more than one count but fewer than ten. This sequence joins TRBV19 and TRBJ2-1; 9 nucleotides match TRBD2. The ends lost 6 bases at V and 4 bases at J; junction bases unmatched: 7. CDR3 length: 15 amino acids. Germline V CDR1 and CDR2: LNHDA, SQIVND (reference sequence). DNA of the CDR3: TGTGCCAGTAGGACTAGCGGAGAGCTGTACAATGAGCAGTTCTTC. Translating it yields CASRTSGELYNEQFF.

V is TRBV27 and J is TRBJ2-6; TRBD1 is a possible D gene (5 bases). Trimming stripped 6 bases from V and 2 bases from J, with 11 bases between. The CDR3 extends over 15 amino acids. Germline V gives CDR1 MNHEY, CDR2 SMNVEV (reference sequence). The CDR3 coding sequence is TGTGCCAGCAGGCTCACAGGTGCTGGGGCCAACGTCCTGACTTTC. Its protein product is CASRLTGAGANVLTF.

The chain combines TRBV7-8 with TRBJ2-2, with TRBD2 identical over 13 bases. The V gene's germline CDR1 is SGHVS and CDR2 FQNEAQ. The ends lost 4 bases at V and 4 bases at J; junction bases unmatched: 6. The CDR3 has 17 amino acids. The CDR3 loop is CASSSRLAGGGTGELFF. DNA for the CDR3: TGTGCCAGCAGCTCCAGACTAGCGGGAGGTGGCACCGGGGAGCTGTTTTTT.

This clone appeared a few times. The rearrangement links TRBV6-5 to TRBJ1-6, with D hard to call. CDR3 length: 14 residues. V lost 4 bases and J lost 5, with 9 bases in between. Germline assignment: CDR1 MNHEY and CDR2 SVGAGI. The CDR3 sequence: CASSWRHDNSPLHF. For the CDR3, the DNA is TGTGCCAGCAGTTGGCGGCACGATAATTCACCCCTCCACTTT.

This chain connects TRBV4-3 to TRBJ2-2; tentatively, D is TRBD1 (5 bases). This CDR3 has 16 amino acids. The V and J ends lost 4 bases and 6 bases respectively, with 18 bases between them. Germline V gene data show CDR1 as LGHNA and CDR2 as YSLEER. The CDR3 sequence: CASSLGHPTGPGELFF. The CDR3 nucleotides read TGCGCCAGCAGCCTCGGACACCCGACGGGTCCCGGGGAGCTGTTTTTT.

This chain connects TRBV3-1 (or the pseudogene TRBV3-2) to TRBJ2-7; D is unresolved. Germline V gene data show CDR1 as LGHDT and CDR2 as YNNKEL (reference sequence). This CDR3 is built from 15 residues. V lost 0 bases to trimming and J lost 0 bases, with 9 bases between them. DNA for the CDR3: TGTGCCAGCAGCCAAGAAATAGATCCCTCCTACGAGCAGTACTTC. Encoded protein: CASSQEIDPSYEQYF.

V and J are TRBV2 and TRBJ2-7, with 7 bases fitting TRBD2. The germline V gene has CDR1 SNHLY and CDR2 FYNNEI. V shed 4 bases and J 3 bases; nucleotides not matched to a gene: 9. This CDR3 contains 15 residues. The CDR3 loop is CASSVGRERYYEQYF. Here the CDR3 DNA reads TGTGCCAGCAGTGTTGGGCGGGAGCGTTACTACGAGCAGTACTTC.

The sample holds a few counts of this clone. The J gene is TRBJ2-7, the V gene TRBV6-4; D might be TRBD1 (6 bases). From germline, CDR1 is MRHNA and CDR2 SNTAGT. Deletions cut 8 bases from V and 2 bases from J, with 16 bases between. The CDR3 sequence is 14 residues long. CDR3 sequence: CASPNRDITYEQYF. The CDR3 DNA follows: TGTGCCAGCCCTAACCGGGACATCACCTACGAGCAGTACTTC.

The count of this clone is one. The chain recombines TRBV6-2 or TRBV6-3 with TRBJ1-5; D gene unclear. Trimming removed 2 bases at V and 6 bases at J, with 14 bases between. The CDR3 is 15 residues long. Germline CDR1 MNHEY, CDR2 SVGEGT. CDR3 amino acids: CASSYRAEGSQPQHF. DNA of the CDR3: TGTGCCAGCAGTTACCGGGCAGAGGGAAGTCAGCCCCAGCATTTT.

This clone was recorded only once. J is TRBJ2-7 and V is TRBV7-2, with TRBD2 identical over 15 bases. Germline lookup yields CDR1 SGHTA and CDR2 FQGNSA. The CDR3 is made up of 17 amino acids. Trimming cost V 4 bases and J 4 bases; bases outside gene matches: 8. CDR3 nucleotides: TGTGCCAGCAGCTCCCCTCCGGGACTAGCGGGAGGATACGAGCAGTACTTC. Protein sequence: CASSSPPGLAGGYEQYF. The full variable domain, completed using reference TRBV7-2 and TRBJ2-7, is GAGVSQSPSNKVTEKGKDVELRCDPISGHTALYWYRQSLGQGLEFLIYFQGNSAPDKSGLPSDRFSAERTGGSVSTLTIQRTQQEDSAVYLCASSSPPGLAGGYEQYFGPGTRLTVT.

The chain employs TRBV27 and TRBJ2-7, with 10 bases fitting TRBD1. Germline V gives CDR1 MNHEY, CDR2 SMNVEV (reference sequence). Trimming at V came to 5 bases and at J to 7 bases, leaving 8 bases not matched to a gene. The CDR3 runs to 14 residues. CDR3 sequence reads: CASSIDRGLREQYF. DNA of the CDR3: TGTGCCAGCAGTATTGACAGGGGGCTTAGGGAGCAGTACTTC.

This chain joins TRBV2 and TRBJ2-7; TRBD1 matches 7 bases. Germline V gene data show CDR1 as SNHLY and CDR2 as FYNNEI. The V segment lost 6 bases and the J segment 3 bases; nucleotides outside the gene matches: 5. This CDR3 spans 13 amino acids. The CDR3 here is CASRRGQHYEQYF. The CDR3 DNA reads as TGTGCCAGCAGACGGGGACAGCACTACGAGCAGTACTTC.